The 8 T cell receptor beta chains below all came from one sample that was sequenced in a study of vaccination and CD4 T cells after COVID-19 (dated by TCRdb to between 2021 and 2022). Library creation used PCR. Sequenced on an Illumina iSeq 100. TCR sequencing of DNA from cultured CD4+ T cells used the Oncomine TCR Beta short-read assay at the Johns Hopkins FTIC core. Clones were called with MiXCR by TCRdb after fastp trimmed the public reads at Q25, and only in-frame beta chains were retained. When rows share a CDR3 protein, they turn into one entry using the most common DNA and genes. The sample table lists roughly 20,000 distinct CDR3 sequences, over 50% of them with a count of one. Around 16% of the sample belongs to the ten largest clones. For these receptors, no antigen is known. The treatment or condition label of this sample denotes: roughly 11-day PBMC culture with coronavirus spike peptide pools or control peptides (ViraFEST assay).

Material for sequencing was CD4+ T cells from blood, cultured in vitro. The receptors stem from a human donor who had recovered from COVID-19.

This clonotype has just a few counts. The chain couples TRBV2 to TRBJ1-5; 8 bases are shared with TRBD1. Germline V gene sequence: CDR1 SNHLY, CDR2 FYNNEI. The CDR3 length is 14 residues. The J segment lost 6 bases and the V segment lost 4 bases, leaving 5 bases of the junction unmatched. The CDR3 bases are TGTGCCAGCAGTGGTACAGGGGGGCTTCAGCCCCAGCATTTT. It specifies CASSGTGGLQPQHF.

This clonotype was seen a handful of times. V is TRBV7-3 and J is TRBJ2-2, with D possibly being TRBD2 (5 bases). This CDR3 region has 17 residues. CDR1 SGHTA and CDR2 FQGTGA come from the germline V gene. V was clipped by 0 bases and J by 0 bases, with 11 bases between them. CDR3 sequence (DNA): TGTGCCAGCAGCTTAACGCCGGGGTCCCCGAACACCGGGGAGCTGTTTTTT. The encoded protein is CASSLTPGSPNTGELFF.

CDR3 DNA: TGTGCCAGCAGCTTAGGGCGAAGCTACGAGCAGTACTTC. It codes for CASSLGRSYEQYF. The rearrangement uses TRBV7-2 and TRBJ2-7; D gene unclear. The CDR3 loop spans 13 amino acids. Germline values: CDR1 SGHTA, CDR2 FQGNSA. Trimming removed 1 base at V and 3 bases at J, with 7 bases between.

The V gene is TRBV10-3, the J gene TRBJ1-1; D remains unclear. The CDR3 extends over 16 amino acids. V was pared by 3 bases and J by 2 bases, with 16 bases between. From germline, CDR1 is ENHRY and CDR2 SYGVKD. The CDR3 DNA follows: TGTGCCATCAGTGAAGTGGGCGGCTACTCAAACACTGAAGCTTTCTTT. Encoded protein: CAISEVGGYSNTEAFF.

This chain links TRBV4-3 with TRBJ1-6; 8 positions match TRBD1. Germline V gene lookup returns CDR1 LGHNA and CDR2 YSLEER. The CDR3 has 17 amino acids. V shed 3 bases, J shed 4 bases, and the junction held 8 bases outside the gene matches. The CDR3 region has the DNA TGCGCCAGCAGCCATGGGGGGGACAGGCAGTATAATTCACCCCTCCACTTT. Amino acids: CASSHGGDRQYNSPLHF.

The chain combines TRBV18 with TRBJ2-1; 7 nucleotides agree with TRBD2. V shed 3 bases and J 4 bases; nucleotides not matched to a gene: 6. Germline V gene lookup returns CDR1 KGHSH and CDR2 LQKENI. The CDR3 contains 15 residues. For the CDR3, the DNA is TGTGCCAGCTCACCTATCGCTAGCGGTTACAATGAGCAGTTCTTC. Translated: CASSPIASGYNEQFF.

V gene TRBV2 combines with J gene TRBJ2-7, with 8 bases matching TRBD1. This CDR3 contains 15 residues. Germline loops: CDR1 SNHLY, CDR2 FYNNEI. The V segment lost 3 bases and the J segment 1 base; nucleotides outside the gene matches: 5. The DNA of the CDR3 is TGTGCCAGCAGTGAGGTGGGACAGGTTTCCTACGAGCAGTACTTC. Translating it yields CASSEVGQVSYEQYF.

The CDR3 DNA is TGCAGCGCTTCGGGGAACACCGGGGAGCTGTTTTTT. This codes for CSASGNTGELFF. The rearrangement joins TRBV29-1 to TRBJ2-2, with D unresolved. Between the trimmed V and J ends, which lost 7 bases and 1 base, there was a span of 7 bases. This CDR3 has 12 amino acids. Looked up from germline, CDR1 is SQVTM and CDR2 is ANQGSEA.